Below are 7 T cell receptor beta chains sequenced from a single sample in a study of blood T cell repertoires in COVID-19. The data were produced by immunoSEQ multiplex PCR, yet TCRdb's version contains in-frame clones alone and is incomplete. This table holds 390,000 or so clones, 90% found once. Sequenced input: peripheral blood. These receptors were obtained from a man between 18 and 35 years old with active or convalescent COVID-19.

The V call is TRBV9, the J call TRBJ2-3; 9 nucleotides match TRBD1. Per germline, CDR1 SGDLS and CDR2 YYNGEE. Trimming at V came to 3 bases and at J to 4 bases, leaving 12 bases not matched to a gene. The CDR3 sequence is 17 residues long. In DNA form, the CDR3 reads TGTGCCAGCAGCGCCTTACCGGGACAGGGTTCCGCAGATACGCAGTATTTT. It yields the protein CASSALPGQGSADTQYF.

The V and J genes are TRBV7-9 and TRBJ2-1; 9 bases align to TRBD2. The CDR3 sequence is 15 residues long. With V trimmed by 1 base and J by 5 bases, 3 bases remained unmatched. CDR1 is SEHNR, CDR2 FQNEAQ, per germline (reference sequence). DNA of the CDR3: TGTGCCAGCAGCTTAGAGCGACTAGCGGACAATGAGCAGTTCTTC. Encoded protein: CASSLERLADNEQFF.

This clone turned up a few times. The J gene is TRBJ2-5, the V gene TRBV7-9; the D is unclear. V was shortened by 0 bases and J by 5 bases, with 13 bases between the two germline ends. Looked up from germline, CDR1 is SEHNR and CDR2 is FQNEAQ (reference sequence). CDR3 length: 15 residues. The CDR3 sequence is CASSLARGNVETQYF. The DNA for the CDR3 is TGTGCCAGCAGCTTAGCGCGAGGTAATGTGGAGACCCAGTACTTC.

The CDR3 bases are TGTGCCAGTAAGTGGCGGGGTGGTACAGATACGCAGTATTTT. Amino acids: CASKWRGGTDTQYF. V gene TRBV19 combines with J gene TRBJ2-3, with a tentative D call TRBD2 (6 bases). This CDR3 region has 14 residues. Trimming left V 7 bases short and J 3 bases short, with 14 bases between. Germline lookup yields CDR1 LNHDA and CDR2 SQIVND (reference sequence). The full variable domain, completed using reference TRBV19 and TRBJ2-3, is DGGITQSPKYLFRKEGQNVTLSCEQNLNHDAMYWYRQDPGQGLRLIYYSQIVNDFQKGDIAEGYSVSREKKESFPLTVTSAQKNPTAFYLCASKWRGGTDTQYFGPGTRLTVL.

The chain recombines TRBV9 with TRBJ2-1; 7 bases fit TRBD2. The J segment lost 5 bases and the V segment lost 2 bases, leaving 13 bases of the junction unmatched. CDR3 length: 17 amino acids. From germline, CDR1 is SGDLS and CDR2 YYNGEE. This CDR3 reads CASSVGPGREFDNEQFF. CDR3 nucleotide sequence: TGTGCCAGCAGCGTGGGGCCTGGGCGGGAGTTCGACAATGAGCAGTTCTTC.

The chain uses TRBV28 and TRBJ1-2; TRBD1 matches at 7 bases. This CDR3 region has 14 residues. The trim removed 5 bases at V and 3 bases at J, leaving 6 bases unmatched. The germline V gene has CDR1 MDHEN and CDR2 SYDVKM. The CDR3 DNA sequence: TGTGCCAGCAGTAAGACAGGGATGGACTATGGCTACACCTTC. It yields the protein CASSKTGMDYGYTF.

The genes are TRBV20-1 and TRBJ1-1; 7 positions match TRBD1. The length of the CDR3 is 14 residues. The trim removed 3 bases at V and 0 bases at J, leaving 4 bases unmatched. The germline gives CDR1 DFQATT, CDR2 SNEGSKA (reference sequence). The CDR3 sequence: CSASVGQVNTEAFF. The CDR3 DNA reads as TGCAGTGCTAGTGTAGGACAGGTGAACACTGAAGCTTTCTTT.